Listed below are T cell receptor beta chains from one sample, sequenced in a study of preoperative IRX-2 immunotherapy in early breast cancer. Only in-frame clones appear in the TCRdb table, and some are missing; sequencing was by immunoSEQ multiplex PCR. The sample includes 30,000 to 35,000 clones, 90% to 95% of them seen just once. The sample here was taken from a patient treated with IRX-2 immunotherapy. These receptors originate from a human donor with breast cancer. Both conserved end residues are part of each CDR3.

len: 10; j_gene: TRBJ1-1; v_gene: TRBV20-1; CDR3aa: CSASAAEAFF
len: 12; j_gene: TRBJ1-2; v_gene: TRBV6-6; CDR3aa: CASSGGGNGYTF
len: 16; j_gene: TRBJ2-1; v_gene: TRBV18; CDR3aa: CASSPPGPGVSNEQFF
len: 13; j_gene: TRBJ1-1; v_gene: TRBV25-1; CDR3aa: CASSGQGRTEAFF
len: 15; j_gene: TRBJ2-1; v_gene: TRBV5-1; CDR3aa: CASSLQGRPYNEQFF
len: 15; j_gene: TRBJ2-7; v_gene: TRBV18; CDR3aa: CASSPAASGNYEQYF
len: 16; j_gene: TRBJ2-5; v_gene: TRBV7-8; CDR3aa: CASSRGTAGRQETQYF
len: 17; j_gene: TRBJ2-7; v_gene: TRBV7-2; CDR3aa: CASSPRRGGVGPYEQYF
len: 14; j_gene: TRBJ2-3; v_gene: TRBV18; CDR3aa: CASSPGLAGGTQYF
len: 15; j_gene: TRBJ2-7; v_gene: TRBV6-4; CDR3aa: CASSEAAGGYYEQYF
len: 12; j_gene: TRBJ1-1; v_gene: TRBV7-9; CDR3aa: CASSLAGPEAFF
len: 14; j_gene: TRBJ1-1; v_gene: TRBV7-9; CDR3aa: CASSSRPSNTEAFF
len: 17; j_gene: TRBJ2-2; v_gene: TRBV5-1; CDR3aa: CASSIRLAGGNTGELFF
len: 16; j_gene: TRBJ2-3; v_gene: TRBV6-5; CDR3aa: CASSYRASAPTDTQYF
len: 11; j_gene: TRBJ1-1; v_gene: TRBV20-1; CDR3aa: CSARDRNEAFF
len: 16; j_gene: TRBJ2-5; v_gene: TRBV5-1; CDR3aa: CASSLGSGSRQETQYF
len: 16; j_gene: TRBJ2-2; v_gene: TRBV11-3; CDR3aa: CASSFQTGLGTGELFF
len: 15; j_gene: TRBJ2-4; v_gene: TRBV7-2; CDR3aa: CASSLIGTVKNIQYF
len: 16; j_gene: TRBJ2-1; v_gene: TRBV30; CDR3aa: CALGQGPFTPYNEQFF
len: 15; j_gene: TRBJ2-7; v_gene: TRBV15; CDR3aa: CATRGEGQGTNEQYF
len: 14; j_gene: TRBJ2-3; v_gene: TRBV7-9; CDR3aa: CASSSRGVTDTQYF
len: 15; j_gene: TRBJ2-2; v_gene: TRBV2; CDR3aa: CASAGVLFGTGELFF
len: 13; j_gene: TRBJ1-1; v_gene: TRBV5-1; CDR3aa: CASSAAVNTEAFF
len: 14; j_gene: TRBJ2-2; v_gene: TRBV25-1; CDR3aa: CASSDGAGTGELFF
len: 14; j_gene: TRBJ1-2; v_gene: TRBV27; CDR3aa: CASSSRSGDYGYTF
len: 14; j_gene: TRBJ1-5; v_gene: TRBV18; CDR3aa: CASSSRTENQPQHF
len: 15; j_gene: TRBJ2-7; v_gene: TRBV25-1; CDR3aa: CASSKGWGGPYEQYF
len: 15; j_gene: TRBJ2-2; v_gene: TRBV11-3; CDR3aa: CASSSDRGLTGELFF
len: 12; j_gene: TRBJ2-3; v_gene: TRBV27; CDR3aa: CASRPTPDTQYF
len: 16; j_gene: TRBJ2-1; v_gene: TRBV6-5; CDR3aa: CASSFTRGVSGNEQFF
len: 15; j_gene: TRBJ2-1; v_gene: TRBV19; CDR3aa: CASSSGEQSYNEQFF
len: 14; j_gene: TRBJ1-4; v_gene: TRBV5-1; CDR3aa: CASSLQGSNEKLFF
len: 14; j_gene: TRBJ1-1; v_gene: TRBV11-1; CDR3aa: CASSLEVGNTEAFF
len: 16; j_gene: TRBJ2-1; v_gene: TRBV7-9; CDR3aa: CASSLFVVSSYNEQFF
len: 15; j_gene: TRBJ1-5; v_gene: TRBV6-6; CDR3aa: CASSYRALNNQPQHF
len: 17; j_gene: TRBJ2-6; v_gene: TRBV5-8; CDR3aa: CASSPGQGEVGANVLTF
len: 14; j_gene: TRBJ1-3; v_gene: TRBV5-4; CDR3aa: CASSLGDSGNTIYF
len: 16; j_gene: TRBJ2-7; v_gene: TRBV28; CDR3aa: CASSYLGSGGPYEQYF
len: 14; j_gene: TRBJ1-5; v_gene: TRBV27; CDR3aa: CASSFGRQNQPQHF
len: 13; j_gene: TRBJ1-2; v_gene: TRBV29-1; CDR3aa: CSVDQESIYGYTF
len: 14; j_gene: TRBJ2-3; v_gene: TRBV27; CDR3aa: CASQRAGATDTQYF
len: 13; j_gene: TRBJ1-1; v_gene: TRBV7-3; CDR3aa: CASSLGSNTEAFF
len: 16; j_gene: TRBJ1-1; v_gene: TRBV5-1; CDR3aa: CASSLAGFEVNTEAFF
len: 14; j_gene: TRBJ1-2; v_gene: TRBV19; CDR3aa: CASSIAGAHRGYTF
len: 16; j_gene: TRBJ2-4; v_gene: TRBV7-9; CDR3aa: CASSPQAGQYDYIQYF
len: 13; j_gene: TRBJ1-5; v_gene: TRBV7-8; CDR3aa: CASSIHRNQPQHF
len: 14; j_gene: TRBJ2-7; v_gene: TRBV9; CDR3aa: CASSLNSGPYEQYF
len: 12; j_gene: TRBJ1-5; v_gene: TRBV7-2; CDR3aa: CASSLYDQPQHF
len: 16; j_gene: TRBJ2-7; v_gene: TRBV2; CDR3aa: CASSERGSGRFYEQYF
len: 12; j_gene: TRBJ2-7; v_gene: TRBV28; CDR3aa: CASSFFGNEQYF
len: 14; j_gene: TRBJ2-1; v_gene: TRBV2; CDR3aa: CASNHDRYKNEQFF
len: 12; j_gene: TRBJ2-7; v_gene: TRBV7-6; CDR3aa: CASSLANYEQYF
len: 17; j_gene: TRBJ2-1; v_gene: TRBV21-1; CDR3aa: CASSFLRGGITYNEQFF
len: 17; j_gene: TRBJ2-3; v_gene: TRBV15; CDR3aa: CATSSAGAASNTDTQYF
len: 12; j_gene: TRBJ1-2; v_gene: TRBV28; CDR3aa: CASSVTNYGYTF
len: 12; j_gene: TRBJ2-1; v_gene: TRBV6-5; CDR3aa: CASSLADNEQFF
len: 12; j_gene: TRBJ2-1; v_gene: TRBV25-1; CDR3aa: CASSLRDLEQFF
len: 13; j_gene: TRBJ1-1; v_gene: TRBV27; CDR3aa: CASRAVARTEAFF
len: 18; j_gene: TRBJ2-1; v_gene: TRBV15; CDR3aa: CATSRVGQGVRTANEQFF
len: 16; j_gene: TRBJ2-1; v_gene: TRBV7-3; CDR3aa: CASSVRDSHPYNEQFF